The 3 T cell receptor beta chains in this list originate from one sample, sequenced in a study of OX40 agonist ivuxolimab in advanced cancers. Clones were read by immunoSEQ multiplex PCR, and TCRdb kept only the in-frame ones, dropping some. The sample has about 61,000 clones, around 86% seen once; the top ten hold less than 4%. The material was CD4+ or CD8+ T cells sorted from blood, obtained in a trial of the OX40 agonist ivuxolimab. The receptors were sampled from an adult with an advanced solid tumor such as melanoma, head and neck, liver or kidney cancer.

This clone is a singleton in its sample. CDR3 in amino acids: CASSPGLAGATDLLEQYF. The CDR3 coding sequence is TGTGCCAGCAGCCCTGGACTAGCGGGAGCGACTGATCTCTTGGAGCAGTACTTC. The rearrangement links TRBV7-2 to TRBJ2-7, with TRBD2 matching over 13 bases. CDR1 is SGHTA and CDR2 is FQGNSA in the germline V gene. The J segment lost 7 bases and the V segment lost 5 bases, leaving 17 bases of the junction unmatched. The CDR3 contains 18 residues.

The V and J genes are TRBV6-4 and TRBJ2-2; D gene unclear. This CDR3 has 14 amino acids. Trimming took off 1 base at V and 6 bases at J, with 9 bases between the two ends. Germline-derived CDR1 and CDR2 are MRHNA and SNTAGT. Here the CDR3 DNA reads TGTGCCAGCAGTGACTATCCAGTCCCCGGGGAGCTGTTTTTT. This translates into CASSDYPVPGELFF.

J is TRBJ2-5 and V is TRBV5-1; 8 nucleotides agree with TRBD2. V was clipped by 3 bases and J by 7 bases; unmatched bases: 20. This CDR3 has 18 amino acids. The germline CDR1 and CDR2 sequences are SGHRS and YFSETQ. In nucleotides, the CDR3 is TGCGCCAGCAGCTCATCGCTAGCGGGCCGCCAAAACTCGGGGACCCAGTACTTC. It translates to CASSSSLAGRQNSGTQYF.